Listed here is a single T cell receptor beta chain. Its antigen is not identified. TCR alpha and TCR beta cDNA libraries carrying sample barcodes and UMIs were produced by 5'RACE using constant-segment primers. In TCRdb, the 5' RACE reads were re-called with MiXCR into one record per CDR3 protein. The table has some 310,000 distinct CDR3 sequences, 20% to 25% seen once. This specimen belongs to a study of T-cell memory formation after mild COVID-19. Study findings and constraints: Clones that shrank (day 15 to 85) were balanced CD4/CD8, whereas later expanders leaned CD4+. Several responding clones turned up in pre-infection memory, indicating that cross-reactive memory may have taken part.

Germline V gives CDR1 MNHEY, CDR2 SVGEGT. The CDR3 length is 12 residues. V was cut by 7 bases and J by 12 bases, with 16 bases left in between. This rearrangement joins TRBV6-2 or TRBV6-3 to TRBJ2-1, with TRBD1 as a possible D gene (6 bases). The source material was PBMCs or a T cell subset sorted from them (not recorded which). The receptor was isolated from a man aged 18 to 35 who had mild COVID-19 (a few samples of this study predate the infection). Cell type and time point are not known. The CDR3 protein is CASTQGSDRQFF. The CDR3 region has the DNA TGTGCCAGCACCCAGGGGAGCGACAGGCAGTTCTTC.